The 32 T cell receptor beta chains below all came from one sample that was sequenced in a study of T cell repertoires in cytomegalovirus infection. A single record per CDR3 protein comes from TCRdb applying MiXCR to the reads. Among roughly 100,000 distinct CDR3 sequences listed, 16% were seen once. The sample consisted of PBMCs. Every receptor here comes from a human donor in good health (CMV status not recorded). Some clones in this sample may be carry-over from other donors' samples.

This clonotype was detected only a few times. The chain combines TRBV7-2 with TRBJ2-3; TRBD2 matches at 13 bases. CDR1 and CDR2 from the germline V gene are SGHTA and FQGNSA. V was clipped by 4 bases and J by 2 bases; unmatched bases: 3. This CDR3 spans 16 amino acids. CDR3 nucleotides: TGTGCCAGCAGCTCCACTAGCGGGGGGGCCACAGATACGCAGTATTTT. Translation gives CASSSTSGGATDTQYF.

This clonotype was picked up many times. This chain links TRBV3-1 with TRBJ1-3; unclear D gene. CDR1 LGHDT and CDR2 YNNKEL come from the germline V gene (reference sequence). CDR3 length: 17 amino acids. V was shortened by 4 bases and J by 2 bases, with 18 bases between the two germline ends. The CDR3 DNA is TGTGCCAGCAGCCTCCTGACGGGAATTGGCACTGGAAACACCATATATTTT. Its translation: CASSLLTGIGTGNTIYF.

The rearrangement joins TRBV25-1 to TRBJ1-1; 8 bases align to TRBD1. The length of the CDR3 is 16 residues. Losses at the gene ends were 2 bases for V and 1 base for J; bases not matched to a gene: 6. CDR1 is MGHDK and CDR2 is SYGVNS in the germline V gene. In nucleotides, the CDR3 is TGTGCCAGCAGTGAAACAGGGGGGGGTTGGAACACTGAAGCTTTCTTT. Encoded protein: CASSETGGGWNTEAFF.

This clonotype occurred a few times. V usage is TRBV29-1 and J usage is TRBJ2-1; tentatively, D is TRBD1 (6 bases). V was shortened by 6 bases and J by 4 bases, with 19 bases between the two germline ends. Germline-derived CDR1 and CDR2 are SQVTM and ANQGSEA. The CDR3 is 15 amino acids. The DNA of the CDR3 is TGCAGCGTCTATCCGGACAGAGGTTCGTACAATGAGCAGTTCTTC. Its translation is CSVYPDRGSYNEQFF.

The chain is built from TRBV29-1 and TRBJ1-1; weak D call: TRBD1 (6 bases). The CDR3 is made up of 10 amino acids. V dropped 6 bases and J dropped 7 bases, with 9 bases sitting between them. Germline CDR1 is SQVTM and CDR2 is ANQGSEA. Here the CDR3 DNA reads TGCAGCGTGGGGGCAGTTGAAGCTTTCTTT. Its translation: CSVGAVEAFF.

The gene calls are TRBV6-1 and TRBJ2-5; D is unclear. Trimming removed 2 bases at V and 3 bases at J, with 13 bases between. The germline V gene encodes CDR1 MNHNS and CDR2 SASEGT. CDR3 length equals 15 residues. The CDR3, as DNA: TGTGCCAGCAGTGAATTGAGCCTTCTAGAAGAGACCCAGTACTTC. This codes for CASSELSLLEETQYF.

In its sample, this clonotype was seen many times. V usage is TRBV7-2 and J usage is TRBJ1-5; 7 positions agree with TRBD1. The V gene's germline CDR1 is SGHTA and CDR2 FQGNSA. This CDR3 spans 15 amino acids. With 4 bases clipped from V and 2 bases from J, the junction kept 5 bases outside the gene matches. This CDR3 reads CASSSQGTGNQPQHF. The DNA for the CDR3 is TGTGCCAGCAGCTCACAGGGGACGGGCAATCAGCCCCAGCATTTT.

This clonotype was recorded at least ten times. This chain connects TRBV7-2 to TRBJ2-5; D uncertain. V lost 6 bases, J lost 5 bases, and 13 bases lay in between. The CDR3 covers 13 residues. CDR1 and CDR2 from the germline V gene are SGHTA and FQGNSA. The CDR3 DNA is TGTGCCAGCAGACTCGGGCTAGTTGAGACCCAGTACTTC. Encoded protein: CASRLGLVETQYF. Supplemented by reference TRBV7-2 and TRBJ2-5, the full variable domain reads GAGVSQSPSNKVTEKGKDVELRCDPISGHTALYWYRQSLGQGLEFLIYFQGNSAPDKSGLPSDRFSAERTGGSVSTLTIQRTQQEDSAVYLCASRLGLVETQYFGPGTRLLVL.

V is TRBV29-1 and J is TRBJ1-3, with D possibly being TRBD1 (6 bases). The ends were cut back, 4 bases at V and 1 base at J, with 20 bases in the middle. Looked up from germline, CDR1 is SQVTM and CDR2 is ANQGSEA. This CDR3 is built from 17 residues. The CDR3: CSVGPIMTGTSGNTIYF. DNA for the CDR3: TGCAGCGTTGGCCCTATTATGACGGGGACATCTGGAAACACCATATATTTT.

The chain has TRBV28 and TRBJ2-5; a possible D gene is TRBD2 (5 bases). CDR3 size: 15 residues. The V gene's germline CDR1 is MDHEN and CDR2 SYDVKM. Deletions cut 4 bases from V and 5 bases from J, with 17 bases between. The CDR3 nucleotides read TGTGCCAGCAGTTCTGGTGGGAGTAGGTGGGAGACCCAGTACTTC. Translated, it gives CASSSGGSRWETQYF.

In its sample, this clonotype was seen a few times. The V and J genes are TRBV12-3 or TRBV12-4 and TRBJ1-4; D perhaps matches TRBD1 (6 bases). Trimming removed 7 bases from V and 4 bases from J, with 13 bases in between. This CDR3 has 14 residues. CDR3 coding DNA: TGTGCCAGCACCTGGACAGCCCATAATGAAAAACTGTTTTTT. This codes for CASTWTAHNEKLFF.

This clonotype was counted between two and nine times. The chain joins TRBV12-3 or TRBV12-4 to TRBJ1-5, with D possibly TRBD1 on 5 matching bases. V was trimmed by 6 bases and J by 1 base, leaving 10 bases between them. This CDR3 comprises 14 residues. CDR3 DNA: TGTGCCAGCAGAGGGGAACTAAGCAATCAGCCCCAGCATTTT. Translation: CASRGELSNQPQHF.

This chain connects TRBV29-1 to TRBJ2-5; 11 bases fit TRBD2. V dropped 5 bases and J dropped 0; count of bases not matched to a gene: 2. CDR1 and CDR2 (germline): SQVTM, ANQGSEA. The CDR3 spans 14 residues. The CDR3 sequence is CSVPSGGNQETQYF. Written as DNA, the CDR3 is TGCAGCGTTCCTAGCGGGGGGAACCAAGAGACCCAGTACTTC.

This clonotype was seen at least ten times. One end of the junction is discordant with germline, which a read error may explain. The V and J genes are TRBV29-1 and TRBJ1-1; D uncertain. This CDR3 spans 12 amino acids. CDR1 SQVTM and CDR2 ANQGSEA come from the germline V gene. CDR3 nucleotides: TGTGTCTTGCGGGAAATGAACACTGAAGCTTTCTTT. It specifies CVLREMNTEAFF.

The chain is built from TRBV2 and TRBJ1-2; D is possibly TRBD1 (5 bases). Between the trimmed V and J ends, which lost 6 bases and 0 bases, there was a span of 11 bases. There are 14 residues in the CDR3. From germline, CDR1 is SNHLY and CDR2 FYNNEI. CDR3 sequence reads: CASRGTGANYGYTF. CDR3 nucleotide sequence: TGTGCCAGCAGGGGGACTGGAGCTAACTATGGCTACACCTTC.

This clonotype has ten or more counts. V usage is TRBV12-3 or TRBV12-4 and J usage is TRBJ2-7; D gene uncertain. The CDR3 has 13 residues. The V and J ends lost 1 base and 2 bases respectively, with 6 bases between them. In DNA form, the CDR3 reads TGTGCCAGCAGTTTAGATCCGGCCTACGAGCAGTACTTC. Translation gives CASSLDPAYEQYF.

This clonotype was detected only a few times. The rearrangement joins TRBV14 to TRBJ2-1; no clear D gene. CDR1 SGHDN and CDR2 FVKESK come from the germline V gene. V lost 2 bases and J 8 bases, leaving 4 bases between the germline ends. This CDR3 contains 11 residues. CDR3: CASSQYDEQFF. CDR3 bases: TGTGCCAGCAGCCAATACGATGAGCAGTTCTTC.

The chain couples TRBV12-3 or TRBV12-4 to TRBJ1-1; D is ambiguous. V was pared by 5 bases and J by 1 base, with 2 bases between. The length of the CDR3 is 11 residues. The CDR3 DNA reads TGTGCCAGCAGTCAGAACACTGAAGCTTTCTTT. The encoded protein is CASSQNTEAFF.

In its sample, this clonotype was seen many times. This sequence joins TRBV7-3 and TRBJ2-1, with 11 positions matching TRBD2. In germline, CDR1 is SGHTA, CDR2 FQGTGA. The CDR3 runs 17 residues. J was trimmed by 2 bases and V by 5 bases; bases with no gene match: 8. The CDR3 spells CASSPGLAGRPYNEQFF. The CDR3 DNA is TGTGCCAGCAGCCCTGGACTAGCGGGTCGCCCCTACAATGAGCAGTTCTTC.

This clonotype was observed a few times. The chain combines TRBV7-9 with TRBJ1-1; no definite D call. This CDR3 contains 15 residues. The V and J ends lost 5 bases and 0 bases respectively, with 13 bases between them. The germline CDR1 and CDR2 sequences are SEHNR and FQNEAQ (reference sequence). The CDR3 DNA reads TGTGCCAGCAGCCCCTACATTGGGATGAACACTGAAGCTTTCTTT. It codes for CASSPYIGMNTEAFF. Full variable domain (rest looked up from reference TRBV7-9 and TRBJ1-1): DTGVSQNPRHKITKRGQNVTFRCDPISEHNRLYWYRQTLGQGPEFLTYFQNEAQLEKSRLLSDRFSAERPKGSFSTLEIQRTEQGDSAMYLCASSPYIGMNTEAFFGQGTRLTVV.

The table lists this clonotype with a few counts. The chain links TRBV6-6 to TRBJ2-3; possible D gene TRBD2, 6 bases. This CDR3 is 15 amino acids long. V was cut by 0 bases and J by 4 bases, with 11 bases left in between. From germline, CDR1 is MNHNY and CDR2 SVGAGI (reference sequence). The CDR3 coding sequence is TGTGCCAGCAGTTACTCGGAGGGAAGGTCAGATACGCAGTATTTT. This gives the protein CASSYSEGRSDTQYF.

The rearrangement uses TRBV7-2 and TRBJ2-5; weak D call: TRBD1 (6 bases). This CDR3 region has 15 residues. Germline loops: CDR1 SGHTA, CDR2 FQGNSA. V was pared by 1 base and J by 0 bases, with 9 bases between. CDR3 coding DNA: TGTGCCAGCAGCTTAGGGACAGCGTACCAAGAGACCCAGTACTTC. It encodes CASSLGTAYQETQYF.

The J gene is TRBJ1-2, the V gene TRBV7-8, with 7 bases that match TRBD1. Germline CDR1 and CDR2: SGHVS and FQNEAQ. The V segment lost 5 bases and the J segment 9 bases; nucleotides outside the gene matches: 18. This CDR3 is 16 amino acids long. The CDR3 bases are TGTGCCAGCAGCAATCACCGCGGACAGGTTAACTCTCGCTACACCTTC. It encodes CASSNHRGQVNSRYTF.

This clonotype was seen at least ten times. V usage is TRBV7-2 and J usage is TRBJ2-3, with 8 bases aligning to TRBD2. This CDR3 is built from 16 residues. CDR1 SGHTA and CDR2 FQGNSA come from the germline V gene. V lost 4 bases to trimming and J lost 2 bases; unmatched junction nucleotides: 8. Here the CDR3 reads CASSSRTSPSTDTQYF. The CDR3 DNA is TGTGCCAGCAGCTCCCGGACTAGCCCTTCCACAGATACGCAGTATTTT.

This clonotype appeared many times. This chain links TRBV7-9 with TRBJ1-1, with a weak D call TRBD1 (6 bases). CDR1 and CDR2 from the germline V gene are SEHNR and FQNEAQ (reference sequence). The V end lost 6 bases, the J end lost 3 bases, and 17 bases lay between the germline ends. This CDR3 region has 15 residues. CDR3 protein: CASSVRGMRDTEAFF. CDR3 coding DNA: TGTGCCAGCAGTGTTAGGGGGATGAGGGACACTGAAGCTTTCTTT.

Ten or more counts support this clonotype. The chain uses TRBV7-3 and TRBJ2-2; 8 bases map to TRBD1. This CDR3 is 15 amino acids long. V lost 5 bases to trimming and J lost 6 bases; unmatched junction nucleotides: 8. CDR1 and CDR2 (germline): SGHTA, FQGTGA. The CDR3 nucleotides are TGTGCCAGCAGCAGAGACAGGGGTGGATCCGGGGAGCTGTTTTTT. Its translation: CASSRDRGGSGELFF.

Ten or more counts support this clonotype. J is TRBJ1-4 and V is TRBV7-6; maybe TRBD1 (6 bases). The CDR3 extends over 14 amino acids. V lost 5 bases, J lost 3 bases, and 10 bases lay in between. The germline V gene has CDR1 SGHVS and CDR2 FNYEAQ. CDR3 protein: CASSTTGANEKLFF. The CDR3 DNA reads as TGTGCCAGCAGCACGACAGGAGCTAATGAAAAACTGTTTTTT.

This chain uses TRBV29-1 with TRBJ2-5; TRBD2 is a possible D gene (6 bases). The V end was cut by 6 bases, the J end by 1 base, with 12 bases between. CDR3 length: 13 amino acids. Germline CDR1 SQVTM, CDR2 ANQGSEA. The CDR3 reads CSVAGGFQETQYF. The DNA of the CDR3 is TGCAGCGTGGCCGGGGGTTTCCAAGAGACCCAGTACTTC.

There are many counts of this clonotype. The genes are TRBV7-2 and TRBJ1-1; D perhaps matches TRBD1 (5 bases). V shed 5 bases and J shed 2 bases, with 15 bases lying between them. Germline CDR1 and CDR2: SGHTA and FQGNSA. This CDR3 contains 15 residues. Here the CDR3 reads CASSPPGTTNTEAFF. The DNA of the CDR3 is TGTGCCAGCAGCCCCCCCGGGACCACCAACACTGAAGCTTTCTTT.

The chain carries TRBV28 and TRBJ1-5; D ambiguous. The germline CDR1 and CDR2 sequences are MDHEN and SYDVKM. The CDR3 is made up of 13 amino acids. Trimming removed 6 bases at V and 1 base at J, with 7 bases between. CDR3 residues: CASRSSSNQPQHF. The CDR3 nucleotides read TGTGCCAGCAGATCTTCCAGCAATCAGCCCCAGCATTTT. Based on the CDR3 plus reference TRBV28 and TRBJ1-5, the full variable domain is DVKVTQSSRYLVKRTGEKVFLECVQDMDHENMFWYRQDPGLGLRLIYFSYDVKMKEKGDIPEGYSVSREKKERFSLILESASTNQTSMYLCASRSSSNQPQHFGDGTRLSIL.

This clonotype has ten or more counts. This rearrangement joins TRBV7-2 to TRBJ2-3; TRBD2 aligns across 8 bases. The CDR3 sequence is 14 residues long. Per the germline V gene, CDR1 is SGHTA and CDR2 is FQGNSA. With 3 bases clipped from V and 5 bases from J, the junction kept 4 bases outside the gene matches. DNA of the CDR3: TGTGCCAGCAGCTTTGTCGCGGGGGGAGATACGCAGTATTTT. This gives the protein CASSFVAGGDTQYF.

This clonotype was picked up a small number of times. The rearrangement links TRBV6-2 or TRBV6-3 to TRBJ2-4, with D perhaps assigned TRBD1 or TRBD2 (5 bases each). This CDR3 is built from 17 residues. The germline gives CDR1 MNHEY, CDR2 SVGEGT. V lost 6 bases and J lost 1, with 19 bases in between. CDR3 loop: CASSRAGTGDAKNIQYF. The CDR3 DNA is TGTGCCAGCAGCCGGGCCGGGACCGGGGATGCCAAAAACATTCAGTACTTC.